In this sample, the clone carrying this TCR beta chain turned up many times. What it binds is not known. The sample is drawn from a study of T cells in Graves' hyperthyroidism and ophthalmopathy. Clinical symptoms, serum thyroxine, TRAb, thyroid ultrasound and orbital computed tomography informed diagnoses. RNA transcripts gave rise to amplified TCR beta CDR3 regions. An initial round of RT-PCR targeting the TCR CDR3 relied on the HTBI primer set. TCRdb fed the multiplex PCR reads into MiXCR, producing one record per CDR3 protein. Found here are 500,000 to 600,000 distinct CDR3 sequences, about 46% of them singletons; the top ten hold about two fifths. There are 13 residues in the CDR3. J was trimmed by 5 bases and V by 6 bases; bases with no gene match: 3. Study results and limitations: In the blood, most expanded thyroid clonotypes above 0.001 appeared as well. Ophthalmopathy was distinguished from stable hyperthyroidism by 13 V-J signatures.

This TCR was recovered from an adult woman with Graves' disease, either hyperthyroidism or ophthalmopathy (not recorded which). Sequences were obtained from peripheral blood or thyroid tissue (not recorded which). The J gene is TRBJ1-5, the V gene TRBV12-3 or TRBV12-4; TRBD1 aligns across 8 bases. DNA of the CDR3: TGTGCCAGCAGGTCACAGGGGGATCAGCCCCAGCATTTT. Translating gives CASRSQGDQPQHF.